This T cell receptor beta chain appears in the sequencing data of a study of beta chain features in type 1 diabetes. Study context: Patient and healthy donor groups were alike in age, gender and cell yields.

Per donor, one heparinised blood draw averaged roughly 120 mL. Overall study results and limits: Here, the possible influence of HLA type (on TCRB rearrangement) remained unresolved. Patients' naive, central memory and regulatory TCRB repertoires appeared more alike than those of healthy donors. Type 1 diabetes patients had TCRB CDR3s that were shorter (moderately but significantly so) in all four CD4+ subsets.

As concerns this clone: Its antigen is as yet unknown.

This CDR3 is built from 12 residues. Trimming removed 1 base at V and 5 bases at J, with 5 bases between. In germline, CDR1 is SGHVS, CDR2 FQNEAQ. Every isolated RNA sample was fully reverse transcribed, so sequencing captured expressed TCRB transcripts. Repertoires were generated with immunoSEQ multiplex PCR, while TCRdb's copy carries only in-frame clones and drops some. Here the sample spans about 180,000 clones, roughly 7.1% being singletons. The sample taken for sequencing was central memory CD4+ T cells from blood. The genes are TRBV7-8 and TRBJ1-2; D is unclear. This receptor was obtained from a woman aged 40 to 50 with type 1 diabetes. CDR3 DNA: TGTGCCAGCAGCTTAGTGGAGTATGGCTACACCTTC. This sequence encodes CASSLVEYGYTF.